These 17 T cell receptor beta chains were all obtained from the same sample, sequenced in a study of identical twins. From the 5' RACE reads, TCRdb called clonotypes with MiXCR, one entry per CDR3 protein. Among roughly 710,000 distinct CDR3 sequences listed, 5.5% to 6.5% were seen once. Sequencing was performed on naive T cells sorted from blood. These receptors were obtained from a man younger than 35 in good health.

This chain uses TRBV3-1 with TRBJ1-1; D is ambiguous. Per germline, CDR1 LGHDT and CDR2 YNNKEL (reference sequence). The CDR3 consists of 14 residues. V was cut by 5 bases and J by 3 bases, with 13 bases left in between. DNA of the CDR3: TGTGCCAGCAGCTACGGCAGACTACACACTGAAGCTTTCTTT. It specifies CASSYGRLHTEAFF. The whole variable domain, remainder taken from reference TRBV3-1 and TRBJ1-1, is DTAVSQTPKYLVTQMGNDKSIKCEQNLGHDTMYWYKQDSKKFLKIMFSYNNKELIINETVPNRFSPKSPDKAHLNLHINSLELGDSAVYFCASSYGRLHTEAFFGQGTRLTVV.

In this sample, this clonotype turned up a few times. V and J are TRBV12-5 and TRBJ2-2, with TRBD1 matching over 11 bases. J was trimmed by 4 bases and V by 6 bases; bases with no gene match: 16. CDR3 length: 19 residues. Germline loops: CDR1 LGHNT, CDR2 FRNRAP. This chain's CDR3 is CASGTGTGGAQRSTGELFF. DNA for the CDR3: TGTGCTAGTGGAACCGGGACAGGGGGAGCTCAGAGGAGCACCGGGGAGCTGTTTTTT.

In this sample, this clonotype turned up a few times. The gene calls are TRBV20-1 and TRBJ2-3; 7 nucleotides agree with TRBD2. Germline assignment: CDR1 DFQATT and CDR2 SNEGSKA (reference sequence). The CDR3 runs to 10 residues. After removal of 7 bases from V and 6 bases from J, the junction contained 1 base not matched to a gene. DNA of the CDR3: TGCAGTGTCGGGAGGGATACGCAGTATTTT. Translating it yields CSVGRDTQYF.

The rearrangement joins TRBV7-9 to TRBJ1-4; D remains unclear. Germline V lookup: CDR1 SEHNR, CDR2 FQNEAQ (reference sequence). This CDR3 is built from 12 residues. Trimming pared 3 bases from V and 8 bases from J, leaving 7 bases between. The DNA for the CDR3 is TGTGCCAGCAGCTTGAACCAGGAAAAACTGTTTTTT. It is translated as CASSLNQEKLFF.

This clonotype was recorded at least ten times. The V gene is TRBV10-3, the J gene TRBJ2-2, with D possibly being TRBD1 (6 bases). The CDR3 loop spans 14 amino acids. Trimming pared 7 bases from V and 7 bases from J, leaving 16 bases between. Germline V gene data show CDR1 as ENHRY and CDR2 as SYGVKD. DNA of the CDR3: TGTGCCATCACCGACGCGACAGGAATCGGGGAGCTGTTTTTT. Residues: CAITDATGIGELFF.

A few counts support this clonotype. The chain uses TRBV7-9 and TRBJ2-1; no definite D call. There are 16 residues in the CDR3. Between the trimmed V and J ends, which lost 5 bases and 9 bases, there was a span of 23 bases. Germline loops: CDR1 SEHNR, CDR2 FQNEAQ (reference sequence). This CDR3 is CASSPLDSHQAFEQFF. In DNA form, the CDR3 reads TGTGCCAGCAGCCCGCTGGATAGCCATCAGGCGTTTGAGCAGTTCTTC. The complete variable domain, with remaining parts taken from reference TRBV7-9 and TRBJ2-1, reads DTGVSQNPRHKITKRGQNVTFRCDPISEHNRLYWYRQTLGQGPEFLTYFQNEAQLEKSRLLSDRFSAERPKGSFSTLEIQRTEQGDSAMYLCASSPLDSHQAFEQFFGPGTRLTVL.

In its sample, this clonotype was seen a few times. CDR3 residues: CASSLEDLDEQYV. The CDR3 nucleotides are TGTGCCAGCAGCTTAGAGGACCTCGACGAGCAGTACGTC. The rearrangement uses TRBV5-6 and TRBJ2-7; no definite D call. The CDR3 runs 13 residues. Germline-derived CDR1 and CDR2 are SGHDT and YYEEEE. V shed 2 bases and J shed 5 bases, with 11 bases lying between them.

This clonotype was seen a few times. The chain combines TRBV3-1 with TRBJ2-5; 13 nucleotides agree with TRBD2. The trim removed 4 bases at V and 7 bases at J, leaving 9 bases unmatched. The germline V gene has CDR1 LGHDT and CDR2 YNNKEL (reference sequence). This CDR3 has 16 residues. CDR3 in amino acids: CASSPGLAGLTGTQYF. The CDR3 region has the DNA TGTGCCAGCAGCCCGGGACTAGCGGGGCTGACGGGGACCCAGTACTTC.

This clonotype was observed at least ten times. J is TRBJ1-5 and V is TRBV20-1; D is ambiguous. V was clipped by 4 bases and J by 2 bases, with 12 bases between them. Per germline, CDR1 DFQATT and CDR2 SNEGSKA (reference sequence). The CDR3 has 14 residues. This chain's CDR3 is CSATDSDGNQPQHF. For the CDR3, the DNA is TGCAGTGCTACCGATTCGGACGGCAATCAGCCCCAGCATTTT.

This clonotype appeared many times. V usage is TRBV4-2 and J usage is TRBJ2-3; D not certain. The germline V gene has CDR1 LGHNA and CDR2 YNFKEQ. The V gene lost 4 bases and the J gene lost 2 bases, with 10 bases spanning the gap. The CDR3 runs to 14 residues. CDR3 nucleotides: TGTGCCAGCAGCCCTGTCATGGACACAGATACGCAGTATTTT. Translating gives CASSPVMDTDTQYF.

Many counts were recorded for this clonotype. CDR3 nucleotides: TGTGCCAGCAGCCTTAGATCACCGGGGGTAGATACGCAGTATTTT. It specifies CASSLRSPGVDTQYF. This chain joins TRBV7-6 and TRBJ2-3; possible D gene TRBD2, 6 bases. The CDR3 length is 15 residues. The V end lost 5 bases, the J end lost 5 bases, and 17 bases lay between the germline ends. CDR1 and CDR2 (germline): SGHVS, FNYEAQ.

This clonotype was found many times. The V and J genes are TRBV14 and TRBJ2-1, with a tentative D call TRBD2 (6 bases). The germline V gene encodes CDR1 SGHDN and CDR2 FVKESK. Deletions cut 1 base from V and 10 bases from J, with 14 bases between. The CDR3 runs 14 residues. The CDR3 sequence: CASSQVGLAREQFF. CDR3 DNA: TGTGCCAGCAGCCAAGTCGGGCTAGCGAGAGAGCAGTTCTTC.

This chain uses TRBV13 with TRBJ2-1; 9 bases fit TRBD2. CDR3 length: 14 amino acids. The trim removed 7 bases at V and 5 bases at J, leaving 6 bases unmatched. Germline V gene sequence: CDR1 PRHDT, CDR2 FYEKMQ (reference sequence). The CDR3 coding sequence is TGTGCCAGCACTACTAGCGGGTTCCACAATGAGCAGTTCTTC. Translation: CASTTSGFHNEQFF.

This clonotype showed up many times. The genes are TRBV2 and TRBJ2-1; possibly TRBD2 for D (7 bases). Germline CDR1 is SNHLY and CDR2 is FYNNEI. The CDR3 contains 18 residues. V was trimmed by 3 bases and J by 6 bases, leaving 24 bases between them. This CDR3 reads CASSDSWAGATWPNEQFF. For the CDR3, the DNA is TGTGCCAGCAGTGACTCGTGGGCGGGGGCTACTTGGCCCAATGAGCAGTTCTTC. Based on the CDR3 plus reference TRBV2 and TRBJ2-1, the full variable domain is EPEVTQTPSHQVTQMGQEVILRCVPISNHLYFYWYRQILGQKVEFLVSFYNNEISEKSEIFDDQFSVERPDGSNFTLKIRSTKLEDSAMYFCASSDSWAGATWPNEQFFGPGTRLTVL.

There are many counts of this clonotype. The J gene is TRBJ2-2, the V gene TRBV20-1, with a weak D call TRBD2 (6 bases). CDR3 size: 17 residues. Trimming took 0 bases from V and 1 from J, leaving 15 bases between them. From germline, CDR1 is DFQATT and CDR2 SNEGSKA (reference sequence). The CDR3 nucleotides are TGCAGTGCTAGAGATCGCGGAGGGGACTTGAACACCGGGGAGCTGTTTTTT. Its protein product is CSARDRGGDLNTGELFF.

In this sample, this clonotype turned up many times. This chain links TRBV12-3 or TRBV12-4 with TRBJ1-2; 8 bases map to TRBD1. After removal of 6 bases from V and 8 bases from J, the junction contained 8 bases not matched to a gene. The CDR3 is made up of 13 amino acids. CDR3 bases: TGTGCCAGCAGACCCGGACAGGGTCTGGGCTACACCTTC. Amino acids: CASRPGQGLGYTF.

The J gene is TRBJ2-2, the V gene TRBV5-1, with 9 bases that match TRBD2. Germline CDR1 reads SGHRS; CDR2 reads YFSETQ. The CDR3 totals 14 residues. Unmatched junction bases numbered 4, after V lost 0 bases and J lost 10 bases. CDR3 sequence (DNA): TGCGCCAGCAGCTTGGTGCGGGAGGGCGAGGAGCTGTTTTTT. Translating it yields CASSLVREGEELFF.